This T cell receptor beta chain was captured in a study of early T cells in non-severe SARS-CoV-2 infection. Study background: RNA in bulk from unsorted whole blood was sequenced, and chains were unpaired. Regarding the study as a whole: The matching step, a VDJdb search, favored anti-spike CD8 responses and missed private and CD4 specificities.

With regard to this clonotype: Its antigen is not known.

CDR1 and CDR2 from the germline V gene are KGHSH and LQKENI. V lost 3 bases and J 6 bases, leaving 6 bases between the germline ends. The CDR3 totals 12 residues. Individual cDNA molecules received unique molecular identifiers. TCRdb recomputed calls from the 5' RACE reads with MiXCR, one row per CDR3 protein. The table lists over 70,000 distinct CDR3 sequences, about 15% of them singletons, with 3% to 4.5% in the top ten. V is TRBV18 and J is TRBJ2-1, with D possibly being TRBD1 (6 bases). The sequence derives from an adult who was a healthcare worker with PCR-confirmed SARS-CoV-2 infection or an uninfected control (not recorded which). Sequenced material: whole blood, taken at baseline. For the CDR3, the DNA is TGTGCCAGCTCACCGGACAGCAATGAGCAGTTCTTC. Its protein is CASSPDSNEQFF. The variable domain in full, completed from reference TRBV18 and TRBJ2-1, reads NAGVMQNPRHLVRRRGQEARLRCSPMKGHSHVYWYRQLPEEGLKFMVYLQKENIIDESGMPKERFSAEFPKEGPSILRIQQVVRGDSAAYFCASSPDSNEQFFGPGTRLTVL.